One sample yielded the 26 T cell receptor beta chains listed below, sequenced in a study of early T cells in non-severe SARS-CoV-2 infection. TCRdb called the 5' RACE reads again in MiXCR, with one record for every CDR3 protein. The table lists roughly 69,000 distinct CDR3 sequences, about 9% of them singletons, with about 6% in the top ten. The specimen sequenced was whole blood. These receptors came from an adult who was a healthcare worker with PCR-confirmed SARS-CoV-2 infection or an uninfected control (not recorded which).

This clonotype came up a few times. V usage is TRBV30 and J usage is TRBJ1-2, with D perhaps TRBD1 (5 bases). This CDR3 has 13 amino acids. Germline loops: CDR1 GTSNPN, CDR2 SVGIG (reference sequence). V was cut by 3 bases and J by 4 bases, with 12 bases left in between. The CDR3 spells CAWSGSGGYGYTF. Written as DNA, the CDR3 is TGTGCCTGGAGCGGGAGCGGGGGCTATGGCTACACCTTC.

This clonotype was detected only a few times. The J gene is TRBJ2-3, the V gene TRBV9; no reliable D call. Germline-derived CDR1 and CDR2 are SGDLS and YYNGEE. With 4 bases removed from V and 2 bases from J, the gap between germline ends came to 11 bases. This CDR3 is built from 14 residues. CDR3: CASSPRAFTDTQYF. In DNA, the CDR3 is TGTGCCAGCAGCCCTAGAGCGTTCACAGATACGCAGTATTTT.

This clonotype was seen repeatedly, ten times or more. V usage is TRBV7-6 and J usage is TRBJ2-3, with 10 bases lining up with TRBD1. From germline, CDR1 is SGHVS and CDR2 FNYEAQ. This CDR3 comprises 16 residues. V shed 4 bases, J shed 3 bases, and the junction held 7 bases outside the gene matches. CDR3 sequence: CASSSLRDRGTDTQYF. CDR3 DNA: TGTGCCAGCAGCTCCCTCCGGGACAGGGGAACAGATACGCAGTATTTT. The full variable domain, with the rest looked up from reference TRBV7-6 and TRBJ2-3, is GAGVSQSPRYKVTKRGQDVALRCDPISGHVSLYWYRQALGQGPEFLTYFNYEAQQDKSGLPNDRFSAERPEGSISTLTIQRTEQRDSAMYRCASSSLRDRGTDTQYFGPGTRLTVL.

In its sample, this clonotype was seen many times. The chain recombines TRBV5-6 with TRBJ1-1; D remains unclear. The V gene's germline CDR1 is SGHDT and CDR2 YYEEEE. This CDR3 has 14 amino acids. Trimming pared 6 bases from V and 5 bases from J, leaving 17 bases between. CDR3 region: CASTLERFTTEAFF. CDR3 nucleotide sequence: TGTGCCAGCACCCTGGAACGTTTTACGACTGAAGCTTTCTTT.

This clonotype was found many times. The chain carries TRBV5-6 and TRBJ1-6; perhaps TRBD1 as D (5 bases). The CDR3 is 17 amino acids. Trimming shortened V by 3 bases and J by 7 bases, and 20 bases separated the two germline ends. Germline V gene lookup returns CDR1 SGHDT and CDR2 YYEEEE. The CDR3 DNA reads TGTGCCAGCAGCTACTACGGGACGGCCATGGACAATTCACCCCTCCACTTT. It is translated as CASSYYGTAMDNSPLHF.

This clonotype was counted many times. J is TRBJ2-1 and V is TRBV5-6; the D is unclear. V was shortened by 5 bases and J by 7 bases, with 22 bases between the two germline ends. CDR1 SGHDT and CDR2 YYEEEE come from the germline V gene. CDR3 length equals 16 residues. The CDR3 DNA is TGTGCCAGCAGGAAGGACCCAGAGGATAGAGGAAATGAGCAGTTCTTC. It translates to CASRKDPEDRGNEQFF. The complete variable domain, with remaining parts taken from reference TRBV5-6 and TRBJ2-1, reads DAGVTQSPTHLIKTRGQQVTLRCSPKSGHDTVSWYQQALGQGPQFIFQYYEEEERQRGNFPDRFSGHQFPNYSSELNVNALLLGDSALYLCASRKDPEDRGNEQFFGPGTRLTVL.

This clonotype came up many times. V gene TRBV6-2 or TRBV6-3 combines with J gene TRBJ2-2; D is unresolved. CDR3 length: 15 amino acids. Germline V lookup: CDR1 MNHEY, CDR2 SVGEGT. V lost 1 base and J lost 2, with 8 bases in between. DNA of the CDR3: TGTGCCAGCAGTTACTTCAAGGGAAACACCGGGGAGCTGTTTTTT. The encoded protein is CASSYFKGNTGELFF.

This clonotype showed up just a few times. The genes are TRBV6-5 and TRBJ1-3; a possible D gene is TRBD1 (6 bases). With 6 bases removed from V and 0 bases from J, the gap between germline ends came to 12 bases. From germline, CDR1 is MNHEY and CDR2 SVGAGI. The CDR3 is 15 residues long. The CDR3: CASRDSLYSGNTIYF. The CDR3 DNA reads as TGTGCCAGCAGGGACAGTTTATACTCTGGAAACACCATATATTTT.

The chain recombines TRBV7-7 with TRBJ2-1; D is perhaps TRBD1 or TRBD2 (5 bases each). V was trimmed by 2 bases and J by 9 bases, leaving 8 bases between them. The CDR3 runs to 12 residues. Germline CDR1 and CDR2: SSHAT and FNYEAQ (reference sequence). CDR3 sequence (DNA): TGTGCCAGCAGCTTATTTGGGGGTGAGCAGTTCTTC. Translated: CASSLFGGEQFF. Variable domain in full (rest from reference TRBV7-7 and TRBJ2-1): GAGVSQSPRYKVTKRGQDVTLRCDPISSHATLYWYQQALGQGPEFLTYFNYEAQPDKSGLPSDRFSAERPEGSISTLTIQRTEQRDSAMYRCASSLFGGEQFFGPGTRLTVL.

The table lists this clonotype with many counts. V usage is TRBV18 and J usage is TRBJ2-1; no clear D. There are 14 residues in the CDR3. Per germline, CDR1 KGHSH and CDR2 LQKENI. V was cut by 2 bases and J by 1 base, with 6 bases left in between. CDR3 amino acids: CASSPEVSYNEQFF. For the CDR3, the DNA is TGTGCCAGCTCACCAGAGGTTTCCTACAATGAGCAGTTCTTC.

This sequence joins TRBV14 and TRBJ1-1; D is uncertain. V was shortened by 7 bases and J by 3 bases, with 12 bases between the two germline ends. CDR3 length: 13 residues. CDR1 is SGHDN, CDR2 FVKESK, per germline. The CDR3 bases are TGTGCCAGCACCCGAGAACTTCACACTGAAGCTTTCTTT. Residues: CASTRELHTEAFF.

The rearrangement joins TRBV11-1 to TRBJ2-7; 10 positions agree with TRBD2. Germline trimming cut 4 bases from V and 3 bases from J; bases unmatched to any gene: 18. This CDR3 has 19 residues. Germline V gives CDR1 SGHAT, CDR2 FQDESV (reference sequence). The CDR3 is CASSSGQPRTSGDVYEQYF. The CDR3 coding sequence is TGTGCCAGCAGCTCCGGACAGCCCCGGACTAGCGGAGATGTCTACGAGCAGTACTTC.

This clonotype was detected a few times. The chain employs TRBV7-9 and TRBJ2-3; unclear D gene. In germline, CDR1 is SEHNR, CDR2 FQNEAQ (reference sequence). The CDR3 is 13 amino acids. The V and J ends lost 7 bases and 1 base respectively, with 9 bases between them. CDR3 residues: CASIMDGTDTQYF. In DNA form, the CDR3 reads TGTGCCAGCATCATGGATGGCACAGATACGCAGTATTTT.

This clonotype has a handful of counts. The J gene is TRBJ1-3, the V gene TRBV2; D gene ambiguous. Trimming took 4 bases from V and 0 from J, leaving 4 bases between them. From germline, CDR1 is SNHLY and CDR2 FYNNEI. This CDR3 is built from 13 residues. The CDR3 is CASSADSGNTIYF. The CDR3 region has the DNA TGTGCCAGCAGTGCGGACTCTGGAAACACCATATATTTT.

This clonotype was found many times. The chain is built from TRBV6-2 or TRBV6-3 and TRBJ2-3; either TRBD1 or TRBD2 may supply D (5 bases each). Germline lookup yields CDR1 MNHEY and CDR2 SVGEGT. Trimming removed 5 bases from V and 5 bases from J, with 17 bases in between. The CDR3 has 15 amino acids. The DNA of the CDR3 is TGTGCCAGCAGTAGCCCGGGACCGACGGGAGATACGCAGTATTTT. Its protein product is CASSSPGPTGDTQYF.

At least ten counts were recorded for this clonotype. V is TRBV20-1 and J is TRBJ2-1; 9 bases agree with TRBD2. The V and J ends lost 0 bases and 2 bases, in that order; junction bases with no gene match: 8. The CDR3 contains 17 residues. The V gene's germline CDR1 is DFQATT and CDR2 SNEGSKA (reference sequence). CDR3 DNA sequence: TGCAGTGCTAGAGATAGGGCTAGCGGGGCTGCCTACAATGAGCAGTTCTTC. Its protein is CSARDRASGAAYNEQFF.

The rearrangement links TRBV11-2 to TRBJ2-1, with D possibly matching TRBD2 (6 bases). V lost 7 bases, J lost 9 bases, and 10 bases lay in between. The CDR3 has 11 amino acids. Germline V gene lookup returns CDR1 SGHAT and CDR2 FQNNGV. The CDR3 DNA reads TGTGCCAGCACCGTGGGGGGTGAGCAGTTCTTC. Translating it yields CASTVGGEQFF. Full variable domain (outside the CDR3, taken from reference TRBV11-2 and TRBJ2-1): EAGVAQSPRYKIIEKRQSVAFWCNPISGHATLYWYQQILGQGPKLLIQFQNNGVVDDSQLPKDRFSAERLKGVDSTLKIQPAKLEDSAVYLCASTVGGEQFFGPGTRLTVL.

The CDR3 spells CASSFRTGTTKGSEQYF. The CDR3 region has the DNA TGTGCCAGCAGTTTCAGAACAGGGACTACAAAAGGGTCCGAGCAGTACTTC. V and J are TRBV12-3 or TRBV12-4 and TRBJ2-7; tentative D call: TRBD2 (7 bases). The CDR3 is 17 residues long. With 3 bases removed from V and 6 bases from J, the gap between germline ends came to 24 bases.

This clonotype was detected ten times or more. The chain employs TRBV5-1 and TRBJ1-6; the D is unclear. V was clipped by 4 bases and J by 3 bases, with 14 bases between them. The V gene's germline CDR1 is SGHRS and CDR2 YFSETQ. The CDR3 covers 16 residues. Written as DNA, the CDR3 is TGCGCCAGCAGCCCCCGTCAGCCCGACTATAATTCACCCCTCCACTTT. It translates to CASSPRQPDYNSPLHF. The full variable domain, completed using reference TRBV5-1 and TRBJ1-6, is KAGVTQTPRYLIKTRGQQVTLSCSPISGHRSVSWYQQTPGQGLQFLFEYFSETQRNKGNFPGRFSGRQFSNSRSEMNVSTLELGDSALYLCASSPRQPDYNSPLHFGNGTRLTVT.

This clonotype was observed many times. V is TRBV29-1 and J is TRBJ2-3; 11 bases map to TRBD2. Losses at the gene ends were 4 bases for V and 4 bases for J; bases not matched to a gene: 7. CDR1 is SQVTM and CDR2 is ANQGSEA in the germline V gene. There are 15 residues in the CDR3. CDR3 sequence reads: CSVGVSGGAADTQYF. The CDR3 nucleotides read TGCAGCGTTGGAGTTAGCGGGGGGGCAGCAGATACGCAGTATTTT.

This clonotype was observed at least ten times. The CDR3 nucleotides are TGTGCCAGTAGCCCCGGACTAGACGTTCGCGAGCAGTACTTC. It specifies CASSPGLDVREQYF. V gene TRBV19 combines with J gene TRBJ2-7; TRBD2 matches at 7 bases. The CDR3 is 14 amino acids. CDR1 is LNHDA, CDR2 SQIVND, per germline (reference sequence). The ends lost 6 bases at V and 6 bases at J; junction bases unmatched: 11.

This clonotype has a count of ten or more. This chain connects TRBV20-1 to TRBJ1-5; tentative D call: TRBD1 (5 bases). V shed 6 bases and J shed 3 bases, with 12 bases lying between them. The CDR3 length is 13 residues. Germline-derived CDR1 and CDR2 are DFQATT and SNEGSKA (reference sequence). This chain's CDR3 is CSAEKTDNQPQHF. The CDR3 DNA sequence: TGCAGTGCAGAGAAGACAGACAATCAGCCCCAGCATTTT.

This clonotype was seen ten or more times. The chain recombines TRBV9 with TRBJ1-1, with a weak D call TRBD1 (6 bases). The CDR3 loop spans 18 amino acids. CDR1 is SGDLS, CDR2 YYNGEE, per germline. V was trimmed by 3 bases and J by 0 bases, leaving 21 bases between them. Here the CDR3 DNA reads TGTGCCAGCAGCGCTTCCCAAAGGGAGGACAGCCTGAACACTGAAGCTTTCTTT. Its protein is CASSASQREDSLNTEAFF.

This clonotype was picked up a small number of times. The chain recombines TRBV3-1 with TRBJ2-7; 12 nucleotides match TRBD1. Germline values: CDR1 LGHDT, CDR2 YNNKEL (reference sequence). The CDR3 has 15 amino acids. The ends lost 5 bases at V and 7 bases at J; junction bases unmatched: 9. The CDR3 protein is CASSERDRGRWEQYF. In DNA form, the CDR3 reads TGTGCCAGCAGCGAACGGGACAGGGGGCGTTGGGAGCAGTACTTC.

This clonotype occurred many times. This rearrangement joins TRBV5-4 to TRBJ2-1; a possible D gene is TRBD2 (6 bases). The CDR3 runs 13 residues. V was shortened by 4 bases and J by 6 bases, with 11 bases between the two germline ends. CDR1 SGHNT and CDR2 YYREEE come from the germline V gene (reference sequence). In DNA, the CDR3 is TGTGCCAGCAGCGCGGGACCTTCCAATGAGCAGTTCTTC. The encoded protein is CASSAGPSNEQFF.

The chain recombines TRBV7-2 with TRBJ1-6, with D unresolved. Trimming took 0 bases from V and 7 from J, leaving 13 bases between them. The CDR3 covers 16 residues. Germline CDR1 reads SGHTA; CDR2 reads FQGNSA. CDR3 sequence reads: CASSLASFRINSPLHF. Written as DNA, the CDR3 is TGTGCCAGCAGCTTAGCGAGTTTTCGGATCAATTCACCCCTCCACTTT.